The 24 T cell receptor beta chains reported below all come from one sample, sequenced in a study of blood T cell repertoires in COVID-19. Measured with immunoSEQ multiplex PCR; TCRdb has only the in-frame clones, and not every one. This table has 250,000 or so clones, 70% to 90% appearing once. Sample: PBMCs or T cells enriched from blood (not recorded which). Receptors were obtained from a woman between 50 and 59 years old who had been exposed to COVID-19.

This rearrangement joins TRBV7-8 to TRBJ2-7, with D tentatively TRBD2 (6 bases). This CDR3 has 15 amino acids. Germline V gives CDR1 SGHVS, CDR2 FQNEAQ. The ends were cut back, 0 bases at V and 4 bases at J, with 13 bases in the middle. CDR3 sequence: CASSLAARGGYEQYF. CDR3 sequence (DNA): TGTGCCAGCAGCTTAGCCGCGAGGGGAGGTTACGAGCAGTACTTC.

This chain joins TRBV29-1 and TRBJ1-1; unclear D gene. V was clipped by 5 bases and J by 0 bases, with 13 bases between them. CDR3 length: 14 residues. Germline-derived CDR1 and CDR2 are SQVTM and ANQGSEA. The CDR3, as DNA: TGCAGCGTTCGAATGACTGCCCTGAACACTGAAGCTTTCTTT. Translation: CSVRMTALNTEAFF.

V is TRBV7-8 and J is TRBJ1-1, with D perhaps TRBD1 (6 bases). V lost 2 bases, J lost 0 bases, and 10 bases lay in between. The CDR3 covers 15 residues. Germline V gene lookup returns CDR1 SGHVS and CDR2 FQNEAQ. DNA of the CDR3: TGTGCCAGCAGCTTACGGACAGCTATGAACACTGAAGCTTTCTTT. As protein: CASSLRTAMNTEAFF.

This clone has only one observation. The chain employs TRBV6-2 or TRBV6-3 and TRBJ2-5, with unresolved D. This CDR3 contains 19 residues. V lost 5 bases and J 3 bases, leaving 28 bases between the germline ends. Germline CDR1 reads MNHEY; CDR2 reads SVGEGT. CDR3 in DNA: TGTGCCAGCAGTCGGCCTGTGGAGATTATGACGGCCCAAGAAGAGACCCAGTACTTC. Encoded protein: CASSRPVEIMTAQEETQYF.

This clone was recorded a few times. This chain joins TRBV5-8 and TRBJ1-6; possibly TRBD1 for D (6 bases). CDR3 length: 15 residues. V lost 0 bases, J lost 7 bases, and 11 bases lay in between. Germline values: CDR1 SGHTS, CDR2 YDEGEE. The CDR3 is CASSLGQVLNSPLHF. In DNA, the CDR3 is TGTGCCAGCAGCTTGGGACAGGTCTTGAATTCACCCCTCCACTTT.

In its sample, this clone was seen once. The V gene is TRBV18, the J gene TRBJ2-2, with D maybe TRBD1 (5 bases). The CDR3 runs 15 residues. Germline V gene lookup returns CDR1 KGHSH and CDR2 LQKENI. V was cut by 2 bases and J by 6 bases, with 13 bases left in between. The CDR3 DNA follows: TGTGCCAGCTCACCAGAGCAGGGCGCAGCCGGGGAGCTGTTTTTT. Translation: CASSPEQGAAGELFF.

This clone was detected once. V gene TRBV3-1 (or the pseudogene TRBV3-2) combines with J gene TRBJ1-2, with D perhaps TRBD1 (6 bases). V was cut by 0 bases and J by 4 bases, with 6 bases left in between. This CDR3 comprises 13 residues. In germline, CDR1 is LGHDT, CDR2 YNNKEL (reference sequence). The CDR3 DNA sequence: TGTGCCAGCAGCCAAGACAGGGGCTATGGCTACACCTTC. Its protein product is CASSQDRGYGYTF.

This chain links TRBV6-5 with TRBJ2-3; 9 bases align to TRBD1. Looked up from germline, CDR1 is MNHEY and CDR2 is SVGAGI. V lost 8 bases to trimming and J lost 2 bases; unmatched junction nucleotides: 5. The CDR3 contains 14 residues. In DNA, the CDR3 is TGTGCCAGCGACAGGGGGGGCTCCACAGATACGCAGTATTTT. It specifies CASDRGGSTDTQYF.

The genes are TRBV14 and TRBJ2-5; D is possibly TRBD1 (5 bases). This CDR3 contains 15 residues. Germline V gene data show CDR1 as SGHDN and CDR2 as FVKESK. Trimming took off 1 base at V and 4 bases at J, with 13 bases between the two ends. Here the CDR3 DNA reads TGTGCCAGCAGCCAAGGGGCCTGGGGCGCAGAGACCCAGTACTTC. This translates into CASSQGAWGAETQYF. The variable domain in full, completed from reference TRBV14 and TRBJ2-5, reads EAGVTQFPSHSVIEKGQTVTLRCDPISGHDNLYWYRRVMGKEIKFLLHFVKESKQDESGMPNNRFLAERTGGTYSTLKVQPAELEDSGVYFCASSQGAWGAETQYFGPGTRLLVL.

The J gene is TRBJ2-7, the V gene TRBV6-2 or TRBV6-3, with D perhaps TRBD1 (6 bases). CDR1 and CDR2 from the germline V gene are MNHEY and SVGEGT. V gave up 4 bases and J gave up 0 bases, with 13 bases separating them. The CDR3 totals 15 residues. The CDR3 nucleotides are TGTGCCAGCAGTTGGGTGGGGGCCCGCTCCTACGAGCAGTACTTC. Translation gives CASSWVGARSYEQYF.

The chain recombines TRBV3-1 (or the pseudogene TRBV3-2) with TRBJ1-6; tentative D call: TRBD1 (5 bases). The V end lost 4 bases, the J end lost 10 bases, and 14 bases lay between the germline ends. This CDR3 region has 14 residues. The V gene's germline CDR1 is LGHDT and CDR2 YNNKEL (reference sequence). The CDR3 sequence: CASSLRQGGSPLHF. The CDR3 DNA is TGTGCCAGCAGCCTCCGGCAGGGAGGGTCACCCCTCCACTTT.

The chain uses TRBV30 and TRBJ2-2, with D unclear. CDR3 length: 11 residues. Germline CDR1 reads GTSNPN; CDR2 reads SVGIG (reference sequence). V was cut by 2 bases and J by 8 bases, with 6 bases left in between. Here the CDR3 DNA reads TGTGCCTGGAGTCCCCTAGGGGAGCTGTTTTTT. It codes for CAWSPLGELFF.

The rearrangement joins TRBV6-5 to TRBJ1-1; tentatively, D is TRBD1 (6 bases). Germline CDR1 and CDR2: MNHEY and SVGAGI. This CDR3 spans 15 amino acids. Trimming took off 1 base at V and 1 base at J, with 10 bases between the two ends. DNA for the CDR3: TGTGCCAGCAGTTACTTGTACAGGGAGAACACTGAAGCTTTCTTT. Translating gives CASSYLYRENTEAFF.

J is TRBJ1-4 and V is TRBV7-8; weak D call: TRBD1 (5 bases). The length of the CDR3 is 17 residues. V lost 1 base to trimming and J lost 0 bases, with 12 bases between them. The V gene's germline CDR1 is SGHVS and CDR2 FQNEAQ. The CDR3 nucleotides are TGTGCCAGCAGCTTAGGCAGGGTACGAGCAACTAATGAAAAACTGTTTTTT. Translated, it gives CASSLGRVRATNEKLFF.

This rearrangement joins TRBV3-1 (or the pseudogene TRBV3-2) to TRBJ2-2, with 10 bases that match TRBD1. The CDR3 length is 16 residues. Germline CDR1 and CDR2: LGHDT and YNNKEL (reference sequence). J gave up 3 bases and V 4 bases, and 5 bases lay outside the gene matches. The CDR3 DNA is TGTGCCAGCAGCCTGCGGACAGGGGGGGACACCGGGGAGCTGTTTTTT. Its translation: CASSLRTGGDTGELFF.

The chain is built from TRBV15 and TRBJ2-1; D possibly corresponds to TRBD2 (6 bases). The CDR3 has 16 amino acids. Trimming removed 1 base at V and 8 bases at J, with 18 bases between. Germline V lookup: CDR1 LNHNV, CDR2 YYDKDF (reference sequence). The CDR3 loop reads CATSRGGLLASHEQFF. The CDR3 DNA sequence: TGTGCCACCAGCAGAGGAGGATTACTAGCATCCCATGAGCAGTTCTTC.

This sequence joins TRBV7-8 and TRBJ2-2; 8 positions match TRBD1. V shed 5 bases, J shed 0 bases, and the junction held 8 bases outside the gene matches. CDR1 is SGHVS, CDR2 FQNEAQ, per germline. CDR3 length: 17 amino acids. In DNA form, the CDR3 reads TGTGCCAGCAGCGTAAACCAGGGGGCGGCGAACACCGGGGAGCTGTTTTTT. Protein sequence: CASSVNQGAANTGELFF.

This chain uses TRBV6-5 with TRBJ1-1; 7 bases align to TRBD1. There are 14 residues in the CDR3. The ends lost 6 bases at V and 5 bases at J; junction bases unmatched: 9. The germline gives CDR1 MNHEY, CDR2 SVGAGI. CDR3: CASRRRQGETEAFF. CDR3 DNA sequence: TGTGCCAGCAGGCGCCGTCAGGGGGAAACTGAAGCTTTCTTT.

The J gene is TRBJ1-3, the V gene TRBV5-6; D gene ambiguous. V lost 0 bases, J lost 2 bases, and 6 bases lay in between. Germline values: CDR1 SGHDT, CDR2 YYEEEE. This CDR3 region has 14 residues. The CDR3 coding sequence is TGTGCCAGCAGCTTGGCTGTTACTGGAAACACCATATATTTT. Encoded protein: CASSLAVTGNTIYF.

CDR3 sequence (DNA): TGTGCCAGCAGTTACTCAGGGGGCGTAAACGAGCAGTACTTC. This gives the protein CASSYSGGVNEQYF. The rearrangement uses TRBV6-5 and TRBJ2-7; the match to TRBD1 covers 7 bases. CDR1 is MNHEY, CDR2 SVGAGI, per germline. V was clipped by 0 bases and J by 5 bases; unmatched bases: 4. The CDR3 is made up of 14 amino acids.

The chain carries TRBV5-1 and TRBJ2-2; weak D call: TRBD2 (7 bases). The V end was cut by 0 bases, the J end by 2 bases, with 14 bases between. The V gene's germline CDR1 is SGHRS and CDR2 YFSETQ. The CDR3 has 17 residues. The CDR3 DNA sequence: TGCGCCAGCAGCTTGGACCGCGGGGGCCTTAACACCGGGGAGCTGTTTTTT. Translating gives CASSLDRGGLNTGELFF.

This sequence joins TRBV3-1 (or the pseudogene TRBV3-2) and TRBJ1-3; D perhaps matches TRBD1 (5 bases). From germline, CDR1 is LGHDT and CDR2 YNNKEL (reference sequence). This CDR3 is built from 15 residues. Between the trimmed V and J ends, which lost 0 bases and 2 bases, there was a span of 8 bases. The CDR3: CASSQDGGAGNTIYF. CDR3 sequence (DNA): TGTGCCAGCAGCCAAGATGGAGGGGCTGGAAACACCATATATTTT.

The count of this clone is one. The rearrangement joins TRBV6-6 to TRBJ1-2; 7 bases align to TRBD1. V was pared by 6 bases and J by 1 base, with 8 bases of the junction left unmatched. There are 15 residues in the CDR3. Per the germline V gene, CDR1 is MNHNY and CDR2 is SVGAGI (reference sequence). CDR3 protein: CASRTRDSRNYGYTF. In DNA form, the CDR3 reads TGTGCCAGCAGAACCCGGGACAGCCGTAACTATGGCTACACCTTC.

The CDR3 DNA sequence: TGCGCCAGCAGCTTGACAGGGGTGAACACTGAAGCTTTCTTT. It encodes CASSLTGVNTEAFF. This chain joins TRBV5-1 and TRBJ1-1, with 7 bases aligning to TRBD1. Germline CDR1 reads SGHRS; CDR2 reads YFSETQ. Trimming took 1 base from V and 0 from J; bases not matched to a gene: 0. The CDR3 is 14 residues long.